The clone carrying this T cell receptor beta chain has just a few counts. The antigen is not known. This CDR3 contains 16 residues. Trimming at V came to 1 base and at J to 4 bases, leaving 8 bases not matched to a gene. Germline V gene lookup returns CDR1 PRHDT and CDR2 FYEKMQ (reference sequence). Clones were read by immunoSEQ multiplex PCR, and TCRdb kept only the in-frame ones, dropping some. This table holds tens of thousands of clones, approximately 90% found once. The data were obtained in a study of OX40 agonist ivuxolimab in advanced cancers. Study-wide background: The dose-escalation cohort was approximately 81% male, with a mean age of 60 years, ranging about 23 to 79. Anti-PD-1, anti-PD-L1 or anti-CTLA-4 therapy given earlier was allowed, and approximately 43% had some.

Study-wide findings and caveats: Near-lowest levels of clonal expansion characterized partial responders at 0.1-3.0 mg/kg.

The chain is built from TRBV13 and TRBJ1-1, with 8 bases matching TRBD1. The starting material was CD4+ or CD8+ T cells sorted from blood, obtained in a trial of the OX40 agonist ivuxolimab. The receptor was derived from an adult with an advanced solid tumor such as melanoma, head and neck, liver or kidney cancer. DNA for the CDR3: TGTGCCAGCAGCTTAGTCCCAGGGGGCTCCGGCACTGAAGCTTTCTTT. It codes for CASSLVPGGSGTEAFF.